This record covers a single T cell receptor beta chain. Antigen specificity is unknown. The sample is drawn from a study of T cell responses to AZD1222 COVID-19 vaccine. Study details: It was second doses at about 4 or about 12 weeks that were pooled.

Findings and limits, study-wide: Repertoire collection took place solely once the T cell response had peaked. Unmutated variant regions are reportedly targeted by nearly half of spike-specific TCRs.

The repertoire was sequenced with immunoSEQ multiplex PCR; TCRdb's copy has only in-frame clones and lacks some. The sample carries about 120,000 clones, about four fifths recorded once. The germline gives CDR1 MGHRA, CDR2 YSYEKL. V lost 5 bases, J lost 10 bases, and 11 bases stayed unmatched. This CDR3 is 15 amino acids long. The chain links TRBV4-1 to TRBJ2-2; TRBD1 aligns across 9 bases. Sequencing used peripheral blood, obtained on day 0 of AZD1222 vaccination. The sequence was obtained from an adult in good health. The CDR3, as DNA: TGCGCCAGCAGCGCAGACAGGGGGATATCGGAGGAGCTGTTTTTT. Residues: CASSADRGISEELFF.